The 10 T cell receptor beta chains below come from one sample, sequenced in a study of blood T cell repertoires in COVID-19. Produced via immunoSEQ multiplex PCR; TCRdb's table is partial and in-frame only. The data show approximately 90,000 clones, roughly 77% seen once. Sequenced input: peripheral blood. The receptor set was obtained from a human donor in a cohort sampled during active COVID-19.

This chain links TRBV21-1 with TRBJ2-7; the listed D gene, TRBD1, was not tested against the DNA. TRBV21-1 represents a pseudogene. The CDR3 has 14 residues. Here the CDR3 DNA reads TGTGCCAGAAGAGGACAGGGACCTTCCTACGAGCAGTACTTC. Amino acids: CARRGQGPSYEQYF.

The chain joins TRBV2 to TRBJ2-1; D may be TRBD1 (5 bases). Trimming stripped 2 bases from V and 9 bases from J, with 8 bases between. CDR1 SNHLY and CDR2 FYNNEI come from the germline V gene. The length of the CDR3 is 12 residues. The CDR3 coding sequence is TGTGCCAGCAGTGAAAAGGGGTCTGAGCAGTTCTTC. Residues: CASSEKGSEQFF. Looking up the rest from reference TRBV2 and TRBJ2-1 gives the full variable domain: EPEVTQTPSHQVTQMGQEVILRCVPISNHLYFYWYRQILGQKVEFLVSFYNNEISEKSEIFDDQFSVERPDGSNFTLKIRSTKLEDSAMYFCASSEKGSEQFFGPGTRLTVL.

Turning to this clone: One end of the junction fails to match germline, which may point to a read error. The chain links TRBV7-7 to TRBJ1-4; D is unresolved. The germline V gene has CDR1 SSHAT and CDR2 FNYEAQ (reference sequence). The CDR3 spans 13 residues. The CDR3 here is CASSLSANEKLFF. CDR3 nucleotide sequence: TGTGCTAGCAGCTTATCGGCTAATGAAAAACTGTTTTTT.

This chain links TRBV28 with TRBJ1-1; 7 positions agree with TRBD1. CDR1 is MDHEN, CDR2 SYDVKM, per germline. Trimming at V came to 2 bases and at J to 4 bases, leaving 13 bases not matched to a gene. This CDR3 is 17 amino acids long. CDR3 in amino acids: CASSLSGQVSKATEAFF. CDR3 nucleotides: TGTGCCAGCAGTTTAAGCGGACAGGTTAGTAAGGCCACTGAAGCTTTCTTT.

The rearrangement joins TRBV2 to TRBJ2-1, with 12 nucleotides matching TRBD2. V shed 4 bases and J 9 bases; nucleotides not matched to a gene: 7. CDR1 is SNHLY and CDR2 is FYNNEI in the germline V gene. The CDR3 is 15 amino acids. Written as DNA, the CDR3 is TGTGCCAGCAGTGTGCTAGCGGGAGGGCAGGGTGAGCAGTTCTTC. Its translation: CASSVLAGGQGEQFF.

This rearrangement joins TRBV6-2 or TRBV6-3 to TRBJ2-1, with TRBD1 matching over 8 bases. V gave up 2 bases and J gave up 15 bases; unmatched junction bases: 3. CDR1 MNHEY and CDR2 SVGEGT come from the germline V gene. The CDR3 has 11 residues. This CDR3 reads CASSYPTGAFF. CDR3 DNA sequence: TGTGCCAGCAGTTACCCGACAGGGGCGTTCTTC.

The chain carries TRBV19 and TRBJ2-7; possible D gene TRBD1, 5 bases. Germline CDR1 LNHDA, CDR2 SQIVND (reference sequence). V was shortened by 2 bases and J by 0 bases, with 11 bases between the two germline ends. The CDR3 length is 15 residues. The CDR3 loop reads CASSIQGTSSYEQYF. CDR3 nucleotides: TGTGCCAGTAGTATACAGGGTACGAGCTCCTACGAGCAGTACTTC.

The table lists this clone with a few counts. The chain employs TRBV19 and TRBJ2-1; 7 bases are shared with TRBD2. The germline CDR1 and CDR2 sequences are LNHDA and SQIVND (reference sequence). With 3 bases clipped from V and 9 bases from J, the junction kept 5 bases outside the gene matches. The CDR3 covers 13 residues. Written as DNA, the CDR3 is TGTGCCAGTAGTATGGGCGGGAGAGGTGAGCAGTTCTTC. This sequence encodes CASSMGGRGEQFF.

V and J are TRBV9 and TRBJ2-7; TRBD1 might be the D (5 bases). V lost 0 bases and J 6 bases, leaving 13 bases between the germline ends. The CDR3 sequence is 14 residues long. The germline gives CDR1 SGDLS, CDR2 YYNGEE. The CDR3 protein is CASSVGTGFGEQYF. As DNA, the CDR3 is TGTGCCAGCAGCGTAGGAACAGGTTTCGGCGAGCAGTACTTC.

This clone appeared a few times. V is TRBV5-1 and J is TRBJ2-7; TRBD2 agrees at 8 bases. Trimming at V came to 5 bases and at J to 3 bases, leaving 10 bases not matched to a gene. The CDR3 has 15 residues. Germline CDR1 and CDR2: SGHRS and YFSETQ. The CDR3 DNA reads TGCGCCAGCAGGACCGCCCCGCGGGAGGTCTACGAGCAGTACTTC. Encoded protein: CASRTAPREVYEQYF. Supplemented by reference TRBV5-1 and TRBJ2-7, the full variable domain reads KAGVTQTPRYLIKTRGQQVTLSCSPISGHRSVSWYQQTPGQGLQFLFEYFSETQRNKGNFPGRFSGRQFSNSRSEMNVSTLELGDSALYLCASRTAPREVYEQYFGPGTRLTVT.